Listed here are 27 T cell receptor beta chains from one sample, sequenced in a study of CD8 T cells in ankylosing spondylitis. General study points: What seemed typical of ankylosing spondylitis blood was a TCR beta motif built from about eight highly homologous variants.

The antigens of these receptors remain unknown. In TCRdb, the 5' RACE reads were re-called with MiXCR into one record per CDR3 protein. The sample has around 430,000 distinct CDR3 sequences, 15% to 20% seen once. The sample was blood, either unsorted or a sorted T cell fraction (not recorded which). Source of these receptors: a male donor with ankylosing spondylitis.

The chain combines TRBV4-1 with TRBJ2-3; D unresolved. Trimming pared 4 bases from V and 4 bases from J, leaving 9 bases between. The CDR3 consists of 13 residues. Looked up from germline, CDR1 is MGHRA and CDR2 is YSYEKL. The CDR3 loop is CASSPSKPDTQYF. The CDR3 DNA sequence: TGCGCCAGCAGCCCCTCTAAGCCAGATACGCAGTATTTT.

This clonotype has a handful of counts. The rearrangement links TRBV15 to TRBJ1-1, with D possibly being TRBD1 (5 bases). The CDR3 contains 14 residues. Per germline, CDR1 LNHNV and CDR2 YYDKDF (reference sequence). V gave up 3 bases and J gave up 2 bases, with 10 bases separating them. CDR3: CATSSYGTNTEAFF. The CDR3, as DNA: TGTGCCACCAGCAGCTACGGGACTAACACTGAAGCTTTCTTT. Supplemented by reference TRBV15 and TRBJ1-1, the full variable domain reads DAMVIQNPRYQVTQFGKPVTLSCSQTLNHNVMYWYQQKSSQAPKLLFHYYDKDFNNEADTPDNFQSRRPNTSFCFLDIRSPGLGDTAMYLCATSSYGTNTEAFFGQGTRLTVV.

This clonotype appeared a few times. The V and J genes are TRBV12-3 or TRBV12-4 and TRBJ1-3, with no clear D. Trimming cost V 5 bases and J 1 base, with 12 bases left between them. There are 15 residues in the CDR3. CDR3 sequence (DNA): TGTGCCAGCAGTACCCAGGCGAAGTCTGGAAACACCATATATTTT. Protein sequence: CASSTQAKSGNTIYF.

The V call is TRBV3-1, the J call TRBJ2-1; 7 nucleotides agree with TRBD2. The CDR3 has 15 residues. Germline lookup yields CDR1 LGHDT and CDR2 YNNKEL (reference sequence). V lost 3 bases, J lost 4 bases, and 6 bases stayed unmatched. The CDR3 DNA reads TGTGCCAGCAGCCACTCTAGCGGACTATACAATGAGCAGTTCTTC. Amino acids: CASSHSSGLYNEQFF.

This clonotype was detected a few times. The chain employs TRBV20-1 and TRBJ1-5; 9 positions agree with TRBD1. Germline V gene sequence: CDR1 DFQATT, CDR2 SNEGSKA (reference sequence). The CDR3 loop spans 15 amino acids. V trimming: 3 bases; J trimming: 4 bases; junction bases outside the gene matches: 7. The CDR3 region has the DNA TGCAGTGCTAGCGATAGACAGGGGGTGAATCAGCCCCAGCATTTT. It is translated as CSASDRQGVNQPQHF.

The genes are TRBV9 and TRBJ1-4; D not certain. This CDR3 spans 15 amino acids. Germline loops: CDR1 SGDLS, CDR2 YYNGEE. Between the trimmed V and J ends, which lost 4 bases and 0 bases, there was a span of 10 bases. CDR3 sequence (DNA): TGTGCCAGCAGCAGGGCCCTTGCAACTAATGAAAAACTGTTTTTT. Translation: CASSRALATNEKLFF.

This clonotype was counted ten times or more. The chain links TRBV12-3 or TRBV12-4 to TRBJ2-5, with D perhaps TRBD1 (6 bases). The CDR3 covers 15 residues. Trimming cost V 5 bases and J 1 base, with 14 bases left between them. This CDR3 reads CASSHPTGPQETQYF. The DNA for the CDR3 is TGTGCCAGCAGTCACCCTACAGGGCCCCAAGAGACCCAGTACTTC.

The chain employs TRBV7-9 and TRBJ2-1; 9 nucleotides align to TRBD2. Per germline, CDR1 SEHNR and CDR2 FQNEAQ (reference sequence). This CDR3 has 17 residues. The junction had 12 bases not matched to a gene; V was cut back by 0 bases and J by 9 bases. The CDR3 sequence: CASSLATSGGSLTEQFF. CDR3 sequence (DNA): TGTGCCAGCAGCTTAGCAACCAGCGGGGGGAGCTTGACTGAGCAGTTCTTC. Filled out from reference TRBV7-9 and TRBJ2-1, the complete variable domain reads DTGVSQNPRHKITKRGQNVTFRCDPISEHNRLYWYRQTLGQGPEFLTYFQNEAQLEKSRLLSDRFSAERPKGSFSTLEIQRTEQGDSAMYLCASSLATSGGSLTEQFFGPGTRLTVL.

This clonotype was detected many times. The chain uses TRBV6-5 and TRBJ1-5; the match to TRBD1 covers 7 bases. The germline V gene has CDR1 MNHEY and CDR2 SVGAGI. V dropped 2 bases and J dropped 6; count of bases not matched to a gene: 13. This CDR3 has 17 amino acids. CDR3 residues: CASSYPNDRVGGQPQHF. CDR3 nucleotides: TGTGCCAGCAGTTACCCTAACGACAGGGTTGGGGGTCAGCCCCAGCATTTT.

This chain joins TRBV25-1 and TRBJ2-5; 8 bases match TRBD1. The CDR3 is 14 residues long. From germline, CDR1 is MGHDK and CDR2 SYGVNS. V was pared by 6 bases and J by 2 bases, with 5 bases of the junction left unmatched. In nucleotides, the CDR3 is TGTGCCAGCAGAAGTAGGACAGGGCAAGAGACCCAGTACTTC. It codes for CASRSRTGQETQYF. The entire variable domain, with the rest obtained from reference TRBV25-1 and TRBJ2-5, is as follows: EADIYQTPRYLVIGTGKKITLECSQTMGHDKMYWYQQDPGMELHLIHYSYGVNSTEKGDLSSESTVSRIRTEHFPLTLESARPSHTSQYLCASRSRTGQETQYFGPGTRLLVL.

The rearrangement uses TRBV2 and TRBJ1-5; tentative D call: TRBD1 (5 bases). V lost 4 bases, J lost 1 base, and 8 bases lay in between. The CDR3 totals 14 residues. The germline gives CDR1 SNHLY, CDR2 FYNNEI. The CDR3 coding sequence is TGTGCCAGCAGTGGGACACCGAGCAATCAGCCCCAGCATTTT. Residues: CASSGTPSNQPQHF.

This clonotype has a handful of counts. This rearrangement joins TRBV20-1 to TRBJ1-2; D is undetermined. The CDR3 spans 14 residues. V dropped 0 bases and J dropped 5 bases, with 13 bases sitting between them. Germline V gene sequence: CDR1 DFQATT, CDR2 SNEGSKA (reference sequence). Here the CDR3 reads CSARDLRTSYGYTF. CDR3 nucleotides: TGCAGTGCTAGAGATCTCCGCACGTCGTATGGCTACACCTTC.

The V gene is TRBV20-1, the J gene TRBJ1-6; 7 nucleotides match TRBD1. J gave up 6 bases and V 3 bases, and 11 bases lay outside the gene matches. The CDR3 covers 16 residues. CDR1 DFQATT and CDR2 SNEGSKA come from the germline V gene (reference sequence). As DNA, the CDR3 is TGCAGTGCTAGGAGGGCCGGACAGGCCCTTAATTCACCCCTCCACTTT. Translation gives CSARRAGQALNSPLHF.

The CDR3 region is CASSLGGATDTQYF. The DNA for the CDR3 is TGTGCCAGCAGCTTGGGCGGGGCCACAGATACGCAGTATTTT. The chain carries TRBV5-5 and TRBJ2-3; perhaps TRBD2 as D (6 bases). V was shortened by 0 bases and J by 2 bases, with 7 bases between the two germline ends. Per germline, CDR1 SGHKS and CDR2 YYEKEE (reference sequence). This CDR3 is built from 14 residues.

This CDR3 is CSAPGTSGDTQYF. In DNA, the CDR3 is TGCAGTGCTCCCGGGACTAGCGGAGATACGCAGTATTTT. The J gene is TRBJ2-3, the V gene TRBV20-1, with TRBD2 matching 11 bases. The CDR3 is made up of 13 amino acids. With V trimmed by 5 bases and J by 5 bases, 3 bases remained unmatched. Germline V gene lookup returns CDR1 DFQATT and CDR2 SNEGSKA (reference sequence).

This chain joins TRBV12-3 or TRBV12-4 and TRBJ2-7; D not certain. This CDR3 has 12 amino acids. Trimming pared 0 bases from V and 9 bases from J, leaving 9 bases between. CDR3 amino acids: CASSLARMGQYF. CDR3 coding DNA: TGTGCCAGCAGTTTAGCCAGGATGGGGCAGTACTTC.

This clonotype came up a few times. The chain is built from TRBV5-1 and TRBJ2-5; D might be TRBD2 (5 bases). This CDR3 contains 14 residues. V lost 0 bases and J lost 5, with 11 bases in between. Germline V gives CDR1 SGHRS, CDR2 YFSETQ. The CDR3 bases are TGCGCCAGCAGCTTGGAGGCACGCGGGGAGACCCAGTACTTC. It specifies CASSLEARGETQYF.

The chain carries TRBV9 and TRBJ2-5; 7 nucleotides agree with TRBD2. V lost 6 bases to trimming and J lost 3 bases; unmatched junction nucleotides: 5. The CDR3 contains 13 residues. Germline-derived CDR1 and CDR2 are SGDLS and YYNGEE. CDR3 nucleotide sequence: TGTGCCAGCACCGGTGGGGGGGAAGAGACCCAGTACTTC. Translated, it gives CASTGGGEETQYF.

This clonotype has just a few counts. The V gene is TRBV20-1, the J gene TRBJ1-1, with TRBD1 identical over 7 bases. The V gene's germline CDR1 is DFQATT and CDR2 SNEGSKA (reference sequence). The length of the CDR3 is 12 residues. The DNA for the CDR3 is TGCAGAGGACAGGCCGGCACCACTGAAGCTTTCTTT. Translation: CRGQAGTTEAFF.

This clonotype has just a few counts. The CDR3 region has the DNA TGCAGTGCTAGAGACGTCGGGTCAGGGAATTCACCCCTCCACTTT. Translating it yields CSARDVGSGNSPLHF. The chain carries TRBV20-1 and TRBJ1-6; a possible D gene is TRBD1 (5 bases). This CDR3 spans 15 amino acids. V gave up 0 bases and J gave up 7 bases, with 13 bases separating them. The germline CDR1 and CDR2 sequences are DFQATT and SNEGSKA (reference sequence).

This sequence joins TRBV30 and TRBJ1-1; D is undetermined. Germline V gene lookup returns CDR1 GTSNPN and CDR2 SVGIG (reference sequence). The V and J ends lost 3 bases and 1 base respectively, with 6 bases between them. The CDR3 is made up of 12 amino acids. The CDR3 loop reads CAWSLTNTEAFF. CDR3 sequence (DNA): TGTGCCTGGAGCCTGACGAACACTGAAGCTTTCTTT.

This clonotype has just a few counts. The rearrangement uses TRBV6-5 and TRBJ1-1; the D gene is possibly TRBD1 (5 bases). The CDR3 contains 17 residues. CDR1 MNHEY and CDR2 SVGAGI come from the germline V gene. Trimming shortened V by 0 bases and J by 2 bases, and 16 bases separated the two germline ends. CDR3 nucleotides: TGTGCCAGCAGTTACTCTGTTGTGACAGTGGTAAACACTGAAGCTTTCTTT. Protein: CASSYSVVTVVNTEAFF.

This chain uses TRBV6-6 with TRBJ2-5; no definite D call. Germline CDR1 and CDR2: MNHNY and SVGAGI (reference sequence). The CDR3 spans 11 residues. Trimming took 3 bases from V and 5 from J, leaving 4 bases between them. The CDR3 nucleotides are TGTGCCAGCAGTTATTGGGAGACCCAGTACTTC. Translation: CASSYWETQYF.

V gene TRBV4-1 combines with J gene TRBJ2-7; TRBD2 matches at 11 bases. CDR1 MGHRA and CDR2 YSYEKL come from the germline V gene. The CDR3 sequence is 15 residues long. V dropped 2 bases and J dropped 3; count of bases not matched to a gene: 3. CDR3 sequence reads: CASSQTSGSHYEQYF. As DNA, the CDR3 is TGCGCCAGCAGCCAAACTAGCGGGAGTCACTACGAGCAGTACTTC.

J is TRBJ2-3 and V is TRBV20-1, with TRBD2 matching over 9 bases. In germline, CDR1 is DFQATT, CDR2 SNEGSKA (reference sequence). V was pared by 3 bases and J by 3 bases, with 4 bases of the junction left unmatched. This CDR3 spans 14 amino acids. The chain's CDR3 is CSASAGGPTDTQYF. The CDR3 nucleotides are TGCAGTGCTAGTGCGGGAGGGCCGACAGATACGCAGTATTTT.

This clonotype showed up many times. The chain carries TRBV20-1 and TRBJ2-1, with 8 bases that match TRBD2. The CDR3 has 12 residues. Germline CDR1 reads DFQATT; CDR2 reads SNEGSKA (reference sequence). Trimming cost V 3 bases and J 8 bases; bases outside gene matches: 3. CDR3 in DNA: TGCAGTGCTAGCGGGAGGGGCTATGAGCAGTTCTTC. This gives the protein CSASGRGYEQFF.

The chain uses TRBV20-1 and TRBJ1-1; D may be TRBD1 (6 bases). CDR3 length: 16 amino acids. Germline-derived CDR1 and CDR2 are DFQATT and SNEGSKA (reference sequence). V gave up 5 bases and J gave up 1 base, with 20 bases separating them. The CDR3 coding sequence is TGCAGTGCTCCACCGGGACAACTAGAGGGGAACACTGAAGCTTTCTTT. As protein: CSAPPGQLEGNTEAFF.